Listed here are 25 T cell receptor beta chains from one sample, sequenced in a study of cytomegalovirus exposure and HLA in healthy donors. 13 Jbeta primers and 60 Vbeta primers were used for the PCR. Assay used: immunoSEQ multiplex PCR; TCRdb lists only in-frame clones, some missing. Of 60,000 to 90,000 clones in the sample, around 80% were seen once. The sequenced sample was PBMCs. The source of these receptors is a man aged 70-80 years in good health and CMV-seropositive.

The CDR3 DNA is TGTGCCAGCAGCGGGAGTGCGGGGGCTCAAGAGACCCAGTACTTC. Encoded protein: CASSGSAGAQETQYF. The chain couples TRBV11-2 to TRBJ2-5, with D possibly TRBD2 on 7 matching bases. CDR1 is SGHAT, CDR2 FQNNGV, per germline. The CDR3 length is 15 residues. V was cut by 5 bases and J by 2 bases, with 15 bases left in between. Looking up the rest from reference TRBV11-2 and TRBJ2-5 gives the full variable domain: EAGVAQSPRYKIIEKRQSVAFWCNPISGHATLYWYQQILGQGPKLLIQFQNNGVVDDSQLPKDRFSAERLKGVDSTLKIQPAKLEDSAVYLCASSGSAGAQETQYFGPGTRLLVL.

The chain employs TRBV6-1 and TRBJ2-1, with a possible D match to TRBD2 (6 bases). Per the germline V gene, CDR1 is MNHNS and CDR2 is SASEGT. Trimming took off 2 bases at V and 5 bases at J, with 13 bases between the two ends. This CDR3 region has 15 residues. CDR3 residues: CASSEQAGPNNEQFF. For the CDR3, the DNA is TGTGCCAGCAGTGAACAAGCGGGCCCAAACAATGAGCAGTTCTTC.

The genes are TRBV4-3 and TRBJ2-7; possible D gene TRBD2, 5 bases. V was trimmed by 0 bases and J by 5 bases, leaving 14 bases between them. Germline V gives CDR1 LGHNA, CDR2 YSLEER. This CDR3 is 15 amino acids long. The CDR3 DNA reads TGCGCCAGCAGCCAAGATGGGAGAATCTTCGACGAGCAGTACTTC. Translated: CASSQDGRIFDEQYF.

The CDR3 loop reads CASSPGVGNEKLFF. DNA for the CDR3: TGTGCCAGCAGCCCAGGGGTAGGAAATGAAAAACTGTTTTTT. V usage is TRBV5-4 and J usage is TRBJ1-4; D possibly corresponds to TRBD1 (6 bases). This CDR3 spans 14 amino acids. Germline CDR1 and CDR2: SGHNT and YYREEE (reference sequence). V was shortened by 4 bases and J by 5 bases, with 12 bases between the two germline ends.

The chain links TRBV5-4 to TRBJ2-3, with D perhaps TRBD2 (7 bases). CDR1 is SGHNT, CDR2 YYREEE, per germline (reference sequence). V lost 2 bases and J 4 bases, leaving 14 bases between the germline ends. The CDR3 spans 15 residues. The DNA of the CDR3 is TGTGCCAGCAGCTTTGCGGGGGCGGGGGCAGATACGCAGTATTTT. Residues: CASSFAGAGADTQYF.

This chain joins TRBV6-5 and TRBJ2-1; D remains ambiguous. CDR3 length: 11 amino acids. Trimming took off 2 bases at V and 10 bases at J, with 6 bases between the two ends. The germline gives CDR1 MNHEY, CDR2 SVGAGI. The CDR3 nucleotides read TGTGCCAGCAGTTACATCGGGGAGCAGTTCTTC. It translates to CASSYIGEQFF.

V usage is TRBV6-5 and J usage is TRBJ2-7, with 9 bases lining up with TRBD1. Trimming at V came to 4 bases and at J to 3 bases, leaving 4 bases not matched to a gene. The CDR3 is made up of 14 amino acids. The V gene's germline CDR1 is MNHEY and CDR2 SVGAGI. In nucleotides, the CDR3 is TGTGCCAGCAGTTCGGGACAGGGAATCTACGAGCAGTACTTC. Its protein is CASSSGQGIYEQYF.

The CDR3 loop reads CASSSKIARGLQRAGQPQHF. In DNA form, the CDR3 reads TGTGCCAGCAGTTCCAAAATAGCAAGAGGACTACAAAGAGCTGGCCAGCCCCAGCATTTT. The chain uses TRBV27 and TRBJ1-5; D unresolved. The germline CDR1 and CDR2 sequences are MNHEY and SMNVEV (reference sequence). The ends were cut back, 4 bases at V and 7 bases at J, with 32 bases in the middle. The CDR3 is 20 amino acids.

With respect to this clone: A far larger clone is a single base away, which makes a read error likely. The rearrangement joins TRBV4-3 to TRBJ1-2; 10 nucleotides match TRBD1. This CDR3 is built from 16 residues. CDR1 is LGHNA, CDR2 YSLEER, per germline. CDR3 nucleotide sequence: TGCGCCAGCAGCCAATTCACCGGGACAGGGGCTTATGGCTACCCCTTC. Translated, it gives CASSQFTGTGAYGYPF.

V usage is TRBV19 and J usage is TRBJ1-2; TRBD1 matches 7 bases. The CDR3 sequence is 16 residues long. Unmatched junction bases numbered 17, after V lost 5 bases and J lost 8 bases. Germline V gene data show CDR1 as LNHDA and CDR2 as SQIVND (reference sequence). The CDR3 region is CASSPNRGGAVYGYTF. DNA of the CDR3: TGTGCCAGTAGTCCCAACAGGGGTGGGGCTGTTTACGGCTACACCTTC.

This clone was counted between two and nine times. The chain recombines TRBV10-2 with TRBJ2-5; 8 nucleotides match TRBD1. The CDR3 is 13 residues long. V dropped 6 bases and J dropped 5; count of bases not matched to a gene: 5. Per germline, CDR1 WSHSY and CDR2 SAAADI. CDR3 in amino acids: CASSEQGVETQYF. The CDR3 coding sequence is TGCGCCAGCAGCGAACAGGGGGTTGAGACCCAGTACTTC.

The chain carries TRBV28 and TRBJ2-1, with 13 bases matching TRBD2. With V trimmed by 8 bases and J by 7 bases, 11 bases remained unmatched. CDR3 size: 16 residues. Germline V gene lookup returns CDR1 MDHEN and CDR2 SYDVKM. CDR3 amino acids: CASDTSGRGFWNEQFF. CDR3 sequence (DNA): TGTGCCAGCGATACTAGCGGGAGGGGGTTTTGGAATGAGCAGTTCTTC. The full variable domain, rest sourced from reference TRBV28 and TRBJ2-1, is DVKVTQSSRYLVKRTGEKVFLECVQDMDHENMFWYRQDPGLGLRLIYFSYDVKMKEKGDIPEGYSVSREKKERFSLILESASTNQTSMYLCASDTSGRGFWNEQFFGPGTRLTVL.

The chain has TRBV5-1 and TRBJ2-1, with 10 nucleotides matching TRBD2. The CDR3 length is 14 residues. The ends lost 4 bases at V and 6 bases at J; junction bases unmatched: 4. The V gene's germline CDR1 is SGHRS and CDR2 YFSETQ. This CDR3 reads CASSPGLASNEQFF. CDR3 coding DNA: TGCGCCAGCAGCCCGGGACTAGCGTCCAATGAGCAGTTCTTC.

The rearrangement uses TRBV10-3 and TRBJ1-5; D gene unclear. Trimming took 4 bases from V and 5 from J, leaving 12 bases between them. The CDR3 runs to 14 residues. Germline loops: CDR1 ENHRY, CDR2 SYGVKD. This CDR3 is CAISVGGLDQPQHF. Here the CDR3 DNA reads TGTGCCATCAGTGTAGGAGGGTTGGATCAGCCCCAGCATTTT.

The V call is TRBV5-8, the J call TRBJ1-4, with D tentatively TRBD1 (5 bases). Germline V gene lookup returns CDR1 SGHTS and CDR2 YDEGEE. The CDR3 loop spans 14 amino acids. Trimming stripped 1 base from V and 3 bases from J, with 7 bases between. This chain's CDR3 is CASSLSGANEKLFF. The CDR3, as DNA: TGTGCCAGCAGCTTGTCGGGGGCTAATGAAAAACTGTTTTTT.

The chain has TRBV5-6 and TRBJ2-7; 8 positions agree with TRBD1. J was trimmed by 5 bases and V by 1 base; bases with no gene match: 5. The CDR3 is 14 residues long. Germline CDR1 SGHDT, CDR2 YYEEEE. CDR3 residues: CASSLSPGGDEQYF. The CDR3 region has the DNA TGTGCCAGCAGCTTGTCCCCAGGGGGCGACGAGCAGTACTTC.

The gene calls are TRBV2 and TRBJ2-1, with unresolved D. Germline loops: CDR1 SNHLY, CDR2 FYNNEI. V was pared by 4 bases and J by 9 bases, with 16 bases between. CDR3 length equals 14 residues. CDR3 nucleotides: TGTGCCAGCAGTGGACCAACCGGCGCAGGTGAGCAGTTCTTC. This encodes CASSGPTGAGEQFF.

This clone appeared a few times. V is TRBV2 and J is TRBJ1-5; D is undetermined. Germline CDR1 SNHLY, CDR2 FYNNEI. The CDR3 covers 12 residues. V was shortened by 5 bases and J by 5 bases, with 7 bases between the two germline ends. CDR3 region: CASSPQDQPQHF. CDR3 DNA sequence: TGTGCCAGCAGTCCCCAGGATCAGCCCCAGCATTTT. Full variable domain (missing parts from reference TRBV2 and TRBJ1-5): EPEVTQTPSHQVTQMGQEVILRCVPISNHLYFYWYRQILGQKVEFLVSFYNNEISEKSEIFDDQFSVERPDGSNFTLKIRSTKLEDSAMYFCASSPQDQPQHFGDGTRLSIL.

The chain has TRBV7-9 and TRBJ2-1; a possible D gene is TRBD2 (5 bases). The length of the CDR3 is 14 residues. Germline-derived CDR1 and CDR2 are SEHNR and FQNEAQ (reference sequence). V was trimmed by 0 bases and J by 9 bases, leaving 12 bases between them. Here the CDR3 reads CASSLATWAGEQFF. In DNA, the CDR3 is TGTGCCAGCAGCTTAGCGACTTGGGCGGGTGAGCAGTTCTTC.

This chain uses TRBV15 with TRBJ1-2; TRBD1 matches 7 bases. CDR3 length: 14 amino acids. J gave up 5 bases and V 3 bases, and 6 bases lay outside the gene matches. The germline gives CDR1 LNHNV, CDR2 YYDKDF (reference sequence). The CDR3 region is CATSSWDRRYGYTF. CDR3 coding DNA: TGTGCCACCAGCAGTTGGGACAGAAGATATGGCTACACCTTC.

This chain links TRBV5-1 with TRBJ2-3; D is uncertain. CDR3 length: 11 residues. Trimming left V 7 bases short and J 2 bases short, with 5 bases between. The germline CDR1 and CDR2 sequences are SGHRS and YFSETQ. The CDR3 DNA reads as TGCGCCAGCCGTTACACAGATACGCAGTATTTT. Encoded protein: CASRYTDTQYF.

The chain has TRBV9 and TRBJ2-5, with 11 nucleotides matching TRBD1. J gave up 5 bases and V 2 bases, and 5 bases lay outside the gene matches. This CDR3 has 15 residues. The germline V gene encodes CDR1 SGDLS and CDR2 YYNGEE. CDR3 sequence: CASSVQDRGLETQYF. CDR3 DNA: TGTGCCAGCAGCGTTCAGGACAGGGGGCTGGAGACCCAGTACTTC.

The genes are TRBV29-1 and TRBJ2-3; 9 bases are a match to TRBD2. Germline loops: CDR1 SQVTM, CDR2 ANQGSEA. This CDR3 is built from 14 residues. V shed 5 bases and J 3 bases; nucleotides not matched to a gene: 6. The CDR3 DNA follows: TGCAGCGTTACTTCAGCGGGAGGAACAGATACGCAGTATTTT. Its protein is CSVTSAGGTDTQYF.

This clone has just one count. V usage is TRBV9 and J usage is TRBJ2-2; 9 bases match TRBD1. Germline lookup yields CDR1 SGDLS and CDR2 YYNGEE. The CDR3 contains 14 residues. V trimming: 3 bases; J trimming: 4 bases; junction bases outside the gene matches: 1. CDR3 DNA sequence: TGTGCCAGCAGCGCGGGACAGGGCACCGGGGAGCTGTTTTTT. Its translation: CASSAGQGTGELFF.

The chain combines TRBV5-1 with TRBJ2-7; TRBD1 is a possible D gene (5 bases). CDR3 length: 14 residues. CDR1 and CDR2 (germline): SGHRS, YFSETQ. Deletions cut 4 bases from V and 6 bases from J, with 17 bases between. CDR3 nucleotides: TGCGCCAGCAGCGCTTGGGCTCCAGGGTCCGAGCAGTACTTC. Its translation: CASSAWAPGSEQYF.